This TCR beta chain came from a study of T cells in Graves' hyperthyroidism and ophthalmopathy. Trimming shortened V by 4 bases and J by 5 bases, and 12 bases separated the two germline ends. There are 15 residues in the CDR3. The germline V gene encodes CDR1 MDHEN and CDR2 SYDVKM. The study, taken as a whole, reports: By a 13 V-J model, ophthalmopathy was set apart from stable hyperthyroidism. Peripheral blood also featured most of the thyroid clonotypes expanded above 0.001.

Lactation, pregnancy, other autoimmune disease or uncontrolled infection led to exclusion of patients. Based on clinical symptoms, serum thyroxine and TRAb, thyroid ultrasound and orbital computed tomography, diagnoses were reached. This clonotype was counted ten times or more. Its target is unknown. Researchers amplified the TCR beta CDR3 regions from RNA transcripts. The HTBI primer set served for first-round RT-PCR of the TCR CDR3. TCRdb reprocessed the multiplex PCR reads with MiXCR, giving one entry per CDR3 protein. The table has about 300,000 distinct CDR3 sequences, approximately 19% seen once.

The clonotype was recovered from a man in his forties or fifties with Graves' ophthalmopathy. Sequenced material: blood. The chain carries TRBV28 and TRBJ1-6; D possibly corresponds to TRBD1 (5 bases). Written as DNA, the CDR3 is TGTGCCAGCAGTTCCGGGGGACGGAATAATTCACCCCTCCACTTT. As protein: CASSSGGRNNSPLHF.